These 20 T cell receptor beta chains came from one sample sequenced in a study of T cell repertoires in cytomegalovirus infection. Via MiXCR, TCRdb re-called the reads, giving one row per CDR3 protein. The repertoire has about 900,000 distinct CDR3 sequences, approximately 31% of them found once; the top ten carry more than 12%. These receptors' targets are unknown. The source was cultured CD8+ T cells from PBMCs, collected from culture after CMV antigen stimulation. These TCRs come from a human donor in good health (CMV status not recorded). Some clones in this sample may be carry-over from other donors' samples.

The chain links TRBV7-6 to TRBJ2-3; D gene ambiguous. The germline gives CDR1 SGHVS, CDR2 FNYEAQ. V lost 5 bases to trimming and J lost 2 bases, with 14 bases between them. CDR3 size: 15 residues. The chain's CDR3 is CASSQAVSNTDTQYF. CDR3 nucleotide sequence: TGTGCCAGCAGCCAGGCGGTCAGTAACACAGATACGCAGTATTTT.

This clonotype was observed many times. The V and J genes are TRBV7-8 and TRBJ2-3; D is perhaps TRBD1 or TRBD2 (6 bases each). This CDR3 has 15 amino acids. Trimming stripped 8 bases from V and 4 bases from J, with 19 bases between. The V gene's germline CDR1 is SGHVS and CDR2 FQNEAQ. The CDR3: CASQGTPYAADTQYF. CDR3 DNA sequence: TGTGCCAGCCAGGGGACTCCATACGCCGCAGATACGCAGTATTTT.

This clonotype has only a few counts. J is TRBJ1-4 and V is TRBV19; D is undetermined. Trimming removed 7 bases at V and 7 bases at J, with 7 bases between. CDR1 is LNHDA, CDR2 SQIVND, per germline (reference sequence). The CDR3 is 11 amino acids. The CDR3 coding sequence is TGTGCCAGTAATCACGGTGAAAAACTGTTTTTT. Residues: CASNHGEKLFF.

The V gene is TRBV5-6, the J gene TRBJ1-5; TRBD1 agrees at 10 bases. Germline-derived CDR1 and CDR2 are SGHDT and YYEEEE. With 3 bases clipped from V and 4 bases from J, the junction kept 4 bases outside the gene matches. The CDR3 runs 15 residues. The CDR3 DNA reads as TGTGCCAGCAGCTATTGGACAGGGGGGAATCAGCCCCAGCATTTT. As protein: CASSYWTGGNQPQHF.

The chain recombines TRBV15 with TRBJ2-5; D possibly corresponds to TRBD1 (6 bases). V lost 5 bases and J lost 5, with 18 bases in between. The CDR3 is 15 residues long. The germline gives CDR1 LNHNV, CDR2 YYDKDF (reference sequence). The CDR3 region is CATSSSGGPGETQYF. The CDR3 DNA reads TGTGCCACCAGCTCGAGTGGGGGCCCTGGGGAGACCCAGTACTTC.

In this sample, this clonotype turned up a few times. J is TRBJ2-1 and V is TRBV10-2; D is possibly TRBD1 (5 bases). V was cut by 1 base and J by 3 bases, with 10 bases left in between. The CDR3 length is 15 residues. Germline lookup yields CDR1 WSHSY and CDR2 SAAADI. CDR3 protein: CASSEYQGLYNEQFF. The CDR3 DNA is TGCGCCAGCAGTGAGTACCAGGGTCTCTACAATGAGCAGTTCTTC.

The V and J genes are TRBV2 and TRBJ2-5; 8 bases fit TRBD2. J gave up 5 bases and V 4 bases, and 12 bases lay outside the gene matches. Germline CDR1 and CDR2: SNHLY and FYNNEI. The CDR3 has 16 amino acids. CDR3 sequence (DNA): TGTGCCAGCAGTGTGGGGCTAGCGGGTTTCAGGGAGACCCAGTACTTC. It yields the protein CASSVGLAGFRETQYF.

This clonotype was picked up many times. The chain is built from TRBV7-9 and TRBJ1-2; D call uncertain. The CDR3 has 17 amino acids. CDR1 is SEHNR and CDR2 is FQNEAQ in the germline V gene (reference sequence). The V end lost 0 bases, the J end lost 0 bases, and 14 bases lay between the germline ends. The CDR3 region is CASSLAGRRSANYGYTF. CDR3 DNA: TGTGCCAGCAGCTTAGCTGGACGGCGATCAGCTAACTATGGCTACACCTTC.

This clonotype occurred many times. The chain links TRBV7-9 to TRBJ2-5; 9 nucleotides align to TRBD1. Trimming removed 4 bases from V and 4 bases from J; junction bases left unmatched: 10. CDR3 length equals 16 residues. Germline values: CDR1 SEHNR, CDR2 FQNEAQ (reference sequence). CDR3 in DNA: TGTGCCAGCAGCTCCCCCCGGGACAGGGAACGAGAGACCCAGTACTTC. Its translation: CASSSPRDRERETQYF.

This clonotype has a count of ten or more. The chain links TRBV7-8 to TRBJ1-4; no reliable D call. The CDR3 has 16 residues. Deletions cut 5 bases from V and 6 bases from J, with 19 bases between. In germline, CDR1 is SGHVS, CDR2 FQNEAQ. The CDR3 sequence is CASSPPIFPMDEKLFF. The CDR3 bases are TGTGCCAGCAGCCCCCCCATATTCCCTATGGATGAAAAACTGTTTTTT.

The chain recombines TRBV5-4 with TRBJ1-2; 9 bases fit TRBD1. Germline CDR1 and CDR2: SGHNT and YYREEE (reference sequence). This CDR3 is built from 16 residues. After removal of 0 bases from V and 4 bases from J, the junction contained 7 bases not matched to a gene. CDR3 sequence reads: CASSLAGDRATYGYTF. The CDR3 nucleotides read TGTGCCAGCAGCTTGGCCGGGGACAGGGCCACCTATGGCTACACCTTC.

The chain is built from TRBV2 and TRBJ2-5; D is perhaps TRBD1 (5 bases). The CDR3 totals 15 residues. Germline V gene data show CDR1 as SNHLY and CDR2 as FYNNEI. V was shortened by 6 bases and J by 2 bases, with 16 bases between the two germline ends. The CDR3 region has the DNA TGTGCCAGCAGACGGCCTGCGACAGAGCAAGAGACCCAGTACTTC. Translated: CASRRPATEQETQYF.

In its sample, this clonotype was seen a few times. This rearrangement joins TRBV4-1 to TRBJ2-1, with 7 positions matching TRBD2. CDR1 is MGHRA, CDR2 YSYEKL, per germline. The V gene end was trimmed by 0 bases and the J gene end by 2 bases; junction bases not matched to a gene: 7. The CDR3 is made up of 17 amino acids. For the CDR3, the DNA is TGCGCCAGCAGCCAAGATGGAGCCAGCGGGGCCTACAATGAGCAGTTCTTC. This encodes CASSQDGASGAYNEQFF.

V and J are TRBV29-1 and TRBJ1-5; TRBD1 aligns across 9 bases. The V gene's germline CDR1 is SQVTM and CDR2 ANQGSEA. The CDR3 loop spans 14 amino acids. J lost 1 base, V lost 6 bases, and 4 bases had no gene match. CDR3 in DNA: TGCAGCGTGAGGGACAGGGAGAGCAATCAGCCCCAGCATTTT. Translated: CSVRDRESNQPQHF.

This clonotype has just a few counts. The CDR3 loop is CATGAGTEAFF. In nucleotides, the CDR3 is TGTGCCACGGGCGCAGGCACTGAAGCTTTCTTT. This chain connects TRBV6-5 to TRBJ1-1; D ambiguous. Trimming left V 10 bases short and J 4 bases short, with 10 bases between. The CDR3 length is 11 residues. Germline V gene lookup returns CDR1 MNHEY and CDR2 SVGAGI.

This clonotype has at least ten counts. V is TRBV7-6 and J is TRBJ2-3; D is uncertain. CDR3 length: 17 amino acids. CDR1 and CDR2 from the germline V gene are SGHVS and FNYEAQ. V lost 4 bases to trimming and J lost 3 bases, with 20 bases between them. The CDR3 nucleotides are TGTGCCAGCAGCTCCCATTTTGAAGTAGAAATGACAGATACGCAGTATTTT. The encoded protein is CASSSHFEVEMTDTQYF.

This clonotype has at least ten counts. The CDR3 sequence: CASSRRWSDVIMNTEAFF. The CDR3 DNA sequence: TGTGCCAGCAGCCGGCGCTGGTCTGACGTGATAATGAACACTGAAGCTTTCTTT. This chain uses TRBV7-2 with TRBJ1-1, with D hard to call. V was clipped by 5 bases and J by 0 bases, with 22 bases between them. The CDR3 length is 18 residues. The germline V gene has CDR1 SGHTA and CDR2 FQGNSA.

This clonotype has a count of ten or more. The chain couples TRBV7-6 to TRBJ2-1; 11 bases map to TRBD2. This CDR3 has 12 amino acids. The germline CDR1 and CDR2 sequences are SGHVS and FNYEAQ. With V trimmed by 8 bases and J by 6 bases, 0 bases remained unmatched. The CDR3 DNA sequence: TGTGCCAGCGGGACTAGCGGCAATGAGCAGTTCTTC. This encodes CASGTSGNEQFF.

The V gene is TRBV25-1, the J gene TRBJ2-5; maybe TRBD2 (5 bases). V lost 7 bases and J lost 2, with 8 bases in between. Germline V gene data show CDR1 as MGHDK and CDR2 as SYGVNS. This CDR3 has 12 amino acids. The DNA for the CDR3 is TGTGCCAGCAACGGGGAACAAGAGACCCAGTACTTC. Residues: CASNGEQETQYF.

This clonotype was seen more than once but under ten times. The rearrangement links TRBV19 to TRBJ2-1; D is perhaps TRBD2 (5 bases). Germline-derived CDR1 and CDR2 are LNHDA and SQIVND (reference sequence). V lost 4 bases, J lost 1 base, and 11 bases lay in between. The CDR3 runs to 15 residues. The CDR3 DNA reads as TGTGCCAGTAGTAGCCAACAGCGGTCCTACAATGAGCAGTTCTTC. Its protein product is CASSSQQRSYNEQFF.